The 30 T cell receptor beta chains below come from one sample, sequenced in a study of CD8 T cells in ankylosing spondylitis. From the 5' RACE reads, TCRdb called clonotypes with MiXCR, one entry per CDR3 protein. The sample holds 200,000 to 250,000 distinct CDR3 sequences, more than 25% seen once. Sequencing was done on a sample of blood, either unsorted or a sorted T cell fraction (not recorded which). The source is a male donor with ankylosing spondylitis or in good health (not recorded which).

This clonotype was observed at least ten times. This chain joins TRBV5-5 and TRBJ1-1, with 8 bases lining up with TRBD1. CDR3 length equals 15 residues. Unmatched junction bases numbered 12, after V lost 6 bases and J lost 5 bases. Germline V gene lookup returns CDR1 SGHKS and CDR2 YYEKEE (reference sequence). The chain's CDR3 is CASTRGVDRVTEAFF. In DNA form, the CDR3 reads TGTGCCAGCACCCGGGGGGTGGACAGGGTTACTGAAGCTTTCTTT.

This clonotype has more than one count but fewer than ten. The chain employs TRBV20-1 and TRBJ2-4; 7 positions match TRBD2. V dropped 0 bases and J dropped 4; count of bases not matched to a gene: 12. In germline, CDR1 is DFQATT, CDR2 SNEGSKA (reference sequence). CDR3 length equals 17 residues. CDR3 sequence: CSARDWGKREGKNIQYF. In DNA, the CDR3 is TGCAGTGCTAGAGATTGGGGGAAGCGGGAAGGGAAAAACATTCAGTACTTC.

The J gene is TRBJ2-7, the V gene TRBV20-1; 9 bases are shared with TRBD2. The length of the CDR3 is 16 residues. J lost 1 base, V lost 5 bases, and 12 bases had no gene match. Germline-derived CDR1 and CDR2 are DFQATT and SNEGSKA (reference sequence). CDR3 bases: TGCAGTGCTGGACCTCACGCGGGAGGGGATTCCTACGAGCAGTACTTC. The encoded protein is CSAGPHAGGDSYEQYF.

The genes are TRBV20-1 and TRBJ2-1; 9 bases map to TRBD2. Germline V gene data show CDR1 as DFQATT and CDR2 as SNEGSKA (reference sequence). This CDR3 contains 14 residues. The DNA of the CDR3 is TGCAGGGTAGAGCTGCGGGAGGGCCTCGATGAGCAGTTCTTC. Amino acid sequence: CRVELREGLDEQFF.

The V call is TRBV12-3 or TRBV12-4, the J call TRBJ1-2, with D maybe TRBD1 (6 bases). This CDR3 region has 12 residues. Trimming cost V 7 bases and J 4 bases, with 10 bases left between them. The CDR3 bases are TGTGCCAGCACTAAGGACAGCTATGGCTACACCTTC. Its protein is CASTKDSYGYTF.

This clonotype was seen repeatedly, ten times or more. The chain uses TRBV20-1 and TRBJ2-1, with D possibly matching TRBD1 (5 bases). V was shortened by 0 bases and J by 10 bases, with 16 bases between the two germline ends. In germline, CDR1 is DFQATT, CDR2 SNEGSKA (reference sequence). This CDR3 has 14 residues. Here the CDR3 reads CSAREGGAAREQFF. The DNA of the CDR3 is TGCAGTGCTAGAGAAGGTGGGGCGGCACGCGAGCAGTTCTTC.

In DNA, the CDR3 is TGCAGCGTCCAAAACGGGGCGGGAGGAGGCTACGAGCAGTACTTC. This codes for CSVQNGAGGGYEQYF. V and J are TRBV29-1 and TRBJ2-7; 8 bases are shared with TRBD2. The CDR3 covers 15 residues. The J segment lost 3 bases and the V segment lost 6 bases, leaving 13 bases of the junction unmatched. Germline CDR1 reads SQVTM; CDR2 reads ANQGSEA.

This clonotype was recorded at least ten times. The chain links TRBV10-3 to TRBJ2-5, with a possible D match to TRBD1 (6 bases). CDR3 length: 16 residues. The germline gives CDR1 ENHRY, CDR2 SYGVKD. Trimming shortened V by 5 bases and J by 6 bases, and 22 bases separated the two germline ends. CDR3 loop: CAISPSANRERQTQYF. As DNA, the CDR3 is TGTGCCATCAGTCCTTCGGCGAACAGGGAGCGGCAGACCCAGTACTTC.

Notes on this clonotype: This sequence may be a read error, since a much larger clone differs from it by one base. This chain connects TRBV2 to TRBJ2-6; 12 bases map to TRBD1. The CDR3 is 18 amino acids. Germline values: CDR1 SNHLY, CDR2 FYNNEI. This chain's CDR3 is CTSSLWGTGGVGANVLTF. The CDR3 coding sequence is TGTACCAGCAGTCTCTGGGGGACAGGGGGCGTTGGGGCCAACGTCCTGACTTTC. The variable domain in full, with the rest retrieved from reference TRBV2 and TRBJ2-6, is EPEVTQTPSHQVTQMGQEVILRCVPISNHLYFYWYRQILGQKVEFLVSFYNNEISEKSEIFDDQFSVERPDGSNFTLKIRSTKLEDSAMYFCTSSLWGTGGVGANVLTFGAGSRLTVL.

This clonotype was seen at least ten times. The V gene is TRBV28, the J gene TRBJ2-7; weak D call: TRBD1 (5 bases). Trimming removed 4 bases at V and 3 bases at J, with 10 bases between. Germline V gene data show CDR1 as MDHEN and CDR2 as SYDVKM. The CDR3 has 13 residues. The CDR3, as DNA: TGTGCCAGCAGTTCGCAGGGTATCTACGAGCAGTACTTC. Translation: CASSSQGIYEQYF.

There are many counts of this clonotype. The V and J genes are TRBV29-1 and TRBJ2-1; D remains ambiguous. V was trimmed by 0 bases and J by 0 bases, leaving 6 bases between them. Germline CDR1 reads SQVTM; CDR2 reads ANQGSEA. This CDR3 comprises 14 residues. The CDR3 loop reads CSVEEPTSYNEQFF. DNA of the CDR3: TGCAGCGTTGAAGAGCCGACCTCCTACAATGAGCAGTTCTTC.

In regard to this clonotype: With a much larger clone just one base away, this may be a read error. The rearrangement uses TRBV6-2 or TRBV6-3 and TRBJ2-5; D assignment may be TRBD1 or TRBD2 (6 bases each). The germline CDR1 and CDR2 sequences are MNHEY and SVGEGT. V lost 7 bases and J lost 1, with 19 bases in between. The CDR3 covers 16 residues. CDR3 sequence (DNA): TGTGCCAGCAACCACAGGTGGGGGGCAGTCCAAGAGACCCAGTACTTC. This gives the protein CASNHRWGAVQETQYF.

This clonotype was recorded many times. V is TRBV7-2 and J is TRBJ1-5, with D maybe TRBD1 (5 bases). Looked up from germline, CDR1 is SGHTA and CDR2 is FQGNSA. This CDR3 region has 16 residues. V shed 0 bases and J shed 7 bases, with 16 bases lying between them. The CDR3 DNA reads as TGTGCCAGCAGCTTAGCGAGTCGGGGGGTAAGGCAGCCCCAGCATTTT. Its protein is CASSLASRGVRQPQHF. Full variable domain (missing parts from reference TRBV7-2 and TRBJ1-5): GAGVSQSPSNKVTEKGKDVELRCDPISGHTALYWYRQSLGQGLEFLIYFQGNSAPDKSGLPSDRFSAERTGGSVSTLTIQRTQQEDSAVYLCASSLASRGVRQPQHFGDGTRLSIL.

The rearrangement uses TRBV6-5 and TRBJ2-1; 12 nucleotides line up with TRBD2. With 4 bases clipped from V and 10 bases from J, the junction kept 11 bases outside the gene matches. Per the germline V gene, CDR1 is MNHEY and CDR2 is SVGAGI. The CDR3 has 16 amino acids. CDR3 residues: CASSLLGTSGFGEQFF. The CDR3 coding sequence is TGTGCCAGCAGTTTACTAGGGACTAGCGGGTTCGGGGAGCAGTTCTTC.

This chain uses TRBV5-5 with TRBJ2-7; 7 bases match TRBD1. From germline, CDR1 is SGHKS and CDR2 YYEKEE (reference sequence). This CDR3 comprises 15 residues. V lost 3 bases, J lost 3 bases, and 9 bases stayed unmatched. The CDR3 DNA reads as TGTGCCAGCAGCTACCTACAGGGGATCAACTACGAGCAGTACTTC. Translation gives CASSYLQGINYEQYF. Full variable domain (remainder filled in from reference TRBV5-5 and TRBJ2-7): DAGVTQSPTHLIKTRGQQVTLRCSPISGHKSVSWYQQVLGQGPQFIFQYYEKEERGRGNFPDRFSARQFPNYSSELNVNALLLGDSALYLCASSYLQGINYEQYFGPGTRLTVT.

At least ten counts were recorded for this clonotype. In nucleotides, the CDR3 is TGTGCCAGCAGCATCGGGACTAGCGGGAGCGGAGAGACCCAGTACTTC. Translation gives CASSIGTSGSGETQYF. The chain links TRBV7-2 to TRBJ2-5; 14 bases match TRBD2. V lost 5 bases to trimming and J lost 4 bases; unmatched junction nucleotides: 6. The CDR3 runs to 16 residues. CDR1 SGHTA and CDR2 FQGNSA come from the germline V gene.

This clonotype was seen a few times. V and J are TRBV7-2 and TRBJ1-2; the match to TRBD1 covers 7 bases. The CDR3 is 17 residues long. Looked up from germline, CDR1 is SGHTA and CDR2 is FQGNSA. V dropped 2 bases and J dropped 4; count of bases not matched to a gene: 13. The CDR3 DNA sequence: TGTGCCAGCAGCTTACGAGAGAAGGGGGCTCCCCTCTATGGCTACACCTTC. Translated: CASSLREKGAPLYGYTF.

The rearrangement links TRBV4-2 to TRBJ2-2; D remains ambiguous. Germline loops: CDR1 LGHNA, CDR2 YNFKEQ. The V end lost 4 bases, the J end lost 4 bases, and 10 bases lay between the germline ends. The length of the CDR3 is 14 residues. CDR3 bases: TGTGCCAGCAGCCCTGGGTTCGGCACCGGGGAGCTGTTTTTT. Its translation: CASSPGFGTGELFF.

This chain connects TRBV14 to TRBJ2-5; D might be TRBD1 or TRBD2, each matching 5 bases. The CDR3 runs 17 residues. V was pared by 0 bases and J by 4 bases, with 18 bases between. Looked up from germline, CDR1 is SGHDN and CDR2 is FVKESK. The CDR3 spells CASSQESPGPRRETQYF. As DNA, the CDR3 is TGTGCCAGCAGCCAAGAATCCCCGGGGCCCAGGAGAGAGACCCAGTACTTC.

This clonotype was picked up many times. The rearrangement uses TRBV3-1 and TRBJ2-1; D is unclear. Trimming cost V 1 base and J 7 bases, with 11 bases left between them. Germline CDR1 reads LGHDT; CDR2 reads YNNKEL (reference sequence). The CDR3 is made up of 14 amino acids. Here the CDR3 reads CASSQASYANEQFF. The CDR3 DNA sequence: TGTGCCAGCAGCCAAGCTAGTTATGCGAATGAGCAGTTCTTC.

In this sample, this clonotype turned up many times. The V and J genes are TRBV5-1 and TRBJ1-2; D might be TRBD1 (5 bases). The CDR3 is made up of 15 amino acids. The V and J ends lost 3 bases and 2 bases respectively, with 14 bases between them. The germline V gene encodes CDR1 SGHRS and CDR2 YFSETQ. The CDR3 DNA is TGCGCCAGCAGCTGGGGGGGTGGGCTGAACTATGGCTACACCTTC. It encodes CASSWGGGLNYGYTF.

This clonotype was seen many times. J is TRBJ2-1 and V is TRBV7-6; TRBD1 might be the D (6 bases). This CDR3 spans 17 amino acids. Germline V lookup: CDR1 SGHVS, CDR2 FNYEAQ. V was cut by 1 base and J by 4 bases, with 17 bases left in between. CDR3 coding DNA: TGTGCCAGCAGCTTAGTTGGGGGCCATTCCGTGTACAATGAGCAGTTCTTC. It specifies CASSLVGGHSVYNEQFF.

The chain combines TRBV12-3 or TRBV12-4 with TRBJ2-2; 7 nucleotides agree with TRBD2. V was pared by 0 bases and J by 1 base, with 2 bases of the junction left unmatched. The CDR3 is made up of 16 amino acids. The CDR3 DNA sequence: TGTGCCAGCAGTTTAGCTAGCGGGCAGAACACCGGGGAGCTGTTTTTT. Its protein is CASSLASGQNTGELFF.

J is TRBJ2-2 and V is TRBV12-3 or TRBV12-4; no firm D call. The CDR3 is made up of 15 amino acids. Deletions cut 1 base from V and 4 bases from J, with 10 bases between. The CDR3 reads CASSLVGWGTGELFF. In nucleotides, the CDR3 is TGTGCCAGCAGTTTAGTAGGATGGGGCACCGGGGAGCTGTTTTTT.

V is TRBV7-6 and J is TRBJ2-7; 7 nucleotides agree with TRBD2. Trimming at V came to 1 base and at J to 1 base, leaving 4 bases not matched to a gene. CDR3 length equals 15 residues. CDR1 is SGHVS, CDR2 FNYEAQ, per germline. CDR3 nucleotides: TGTGCCAGCAGCTTAGAACCGGGAGGATCCTACGAGCAGTACTTC. It encodes CASSLEPGGSYEQYF.

This rearrangement joins TRBV20-1 to TRBJ2-2; 12 bases agree with TRBD2. Germline CDR1 reads DFQATT; CDR2 reads SNEGSKA (reference sequence). The CDR3 extends over 15 amino acids. With V trimmed by 1 base and J by 5 bases, 2 bases remained unmatched. The CDR3 sequence: CSARVTSGRTGELFF. The CDR3 coding sequence is TGCAGTGCTAGAGTAACTAGCGGGAGGACCGGGGAGCTGTTTTTT.

This clonotype has a count of ten or more. The chain links TRBV29-1 to TRBJ1-1; no clear D. The germline V gene has CDR1 SQVTM and CDR2 ANQGSEA. The CDR3 loop spans 13 amino acids. The V and J ends lost 4 bases and 0 bases respectively, with 9 bases between them. The chain's CDR3 is CSVGGSVNTEAFF. Here the CDR3 DNA reads TGCAGCGTTGGGGGTTCGGTGAACACTGAAGCTTTCTTT.

This chain joins TRBV20-1 and TRBJ1-1, with no clear D. Trimming shortened V by 3 bases and J by 0 bases, and 11 bases separated the two germline ends. The CDR3 is 14 residues long. Germline V lookup: CDR1 DFQATT, CDR2 SNEGSKA (reference sequence). This chain's CDR3 is CSARATPLNTEAFF. The CDR3 coding sequence is TGCAGTGCTAGGGCAACTCCCTTGAACACTGAAGCTTTCTTT.

This clonotype was detected ten times or more. In DNA form, the CDR3 reads TGTGCCAGCAGCCAAGAAGGGGCAGGGTTCACTGAAGCTTTCTTT. It yields the protein CASSQEGAGFTEAFF. The rearrangement links TRBV4-2 to TRBJ1-1, with a tentative D call TRBD1 (5 bases). CDR3 size: 15 residues. CDR1 and CDR2 (germline): LGHNA, YNFKEQ. V lost 0 bases and J 4 bases, leaving 12 bases between the germline ends.

This clonotype appeared many times. This chain uses TRBV4-2 with TRBJ2-1; 12 bases are a match to TRBD2. V trimming: 1 base; J trimming: 7 bases; junction bases outside the gene matches: 11. Germline V CDR1 and CDR2: LGHNA, YNFKEQ. The CDR3 is 18 residues long. The CDR3: CASSQGRRLAGAVNEQFF. The CDR3 DNA sequence: TGTGCCAGCAGCCAAGGTCGTAGACTAGCGGGAGCGGTAAATGAGCAGTTCTTC.